This T cell receptor (beta chain) was found in a study of molecular identifiers for immune sequencing clone quantification. Study-level findings and limits: Among 800,000 to 1,000,000 naive cells, as was reported, spiked Jurkat TCR RNA from one cell was detectable.

The table lists this clonotype with many counts. Antigen specificity is unknown. TCRdb itself ran the PCR reads through MiXCR, one entry per CDR3 protein. The table lists about 640,000 distinct CDR3 sequences, 15% to 20% of them singletons. The CDR3 contains 17 residues. CDR1 LGHNA and CDR2 YSLEER come from the germline V gene. The V gene end was trimmed by 0 bases and the J gene end by 1 base; junction bases not matched to a gene: 6. The sample comprised naive CD8+ T cells from blood, with Jurkat cell RNA spiked in. The subset denotes: FACS-sorted CD8+CD4-CCR7+CD45RA+ naive T cells. The chain recombines TRBV4-3 with TRBJ2-7; 10 nucleotides match TRBD2. The clonotype comes from a human donor in good health. Some libraries in this study had Jurkat cell RNA spiked in. The CDR3: CASSQDVSGRPSYEQYF. CDR3 nucleotide sequence: TGCGCCAGCAGCCAAGATGTTAGCGGGAGGCCTTCCTACGAGCAGTACTTC.